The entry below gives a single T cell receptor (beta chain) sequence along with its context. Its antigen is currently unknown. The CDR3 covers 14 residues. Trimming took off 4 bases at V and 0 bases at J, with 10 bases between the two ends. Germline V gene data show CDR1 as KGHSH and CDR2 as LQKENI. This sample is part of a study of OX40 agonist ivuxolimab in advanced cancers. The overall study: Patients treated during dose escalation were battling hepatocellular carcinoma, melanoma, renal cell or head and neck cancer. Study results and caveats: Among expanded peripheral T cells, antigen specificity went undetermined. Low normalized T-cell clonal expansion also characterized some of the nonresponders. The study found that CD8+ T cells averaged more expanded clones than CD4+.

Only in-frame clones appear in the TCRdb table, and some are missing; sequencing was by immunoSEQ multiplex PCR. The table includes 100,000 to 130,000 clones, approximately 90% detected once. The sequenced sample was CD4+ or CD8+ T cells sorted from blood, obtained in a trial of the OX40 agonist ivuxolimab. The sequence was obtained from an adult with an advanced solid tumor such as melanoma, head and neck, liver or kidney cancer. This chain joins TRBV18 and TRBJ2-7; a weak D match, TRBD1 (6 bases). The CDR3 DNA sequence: TGTGCCAGCTCACGGGACATTTTCTCCTACGAGCAGTACTTC. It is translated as CASSRDIFSYEQYF.